This T cell receptor beta chain comes out of a study of T cell responses to AZD1222 COVID-19 vaccine. The study's findings and limits: Of spike-specific TCRs, nearly half reportedly target regions left unmutated in variants. There were vaccine-associated CD4 TCRs across spike, dominant at 160-218 and 743-854.

Trimming shortened V by 4 bases and J by 1 base, and 12 bases separated the two germline ends. Germline V gene sequence: CDR1 SGHVS, CDR2 FQNEAQ. This CDR3 is 15 amino acids long. On this clone: What it recognizes is unknown.

The assay was immunoSEQ multiplex PCR, and TCRdb's table has in-frame clones only and misses some. The table includes about 180,000 clones, 80% to 90% detected once. The chain recombines TRBV7-8 with TRBJ2-3, with a weak D call TRBD2 (7 bases). This clonotype was obtained from an adult in good health. The sample in question was peripheral blood, obtained on day 0 of AZD1222 vaccination. The CDR3 nucleotides read TGTGCCAGCAGCTCCTGGGGGGGGCGCACAGATACGCAGTATTTT. Translated, it gives CASSSWGGRTDTQYF.